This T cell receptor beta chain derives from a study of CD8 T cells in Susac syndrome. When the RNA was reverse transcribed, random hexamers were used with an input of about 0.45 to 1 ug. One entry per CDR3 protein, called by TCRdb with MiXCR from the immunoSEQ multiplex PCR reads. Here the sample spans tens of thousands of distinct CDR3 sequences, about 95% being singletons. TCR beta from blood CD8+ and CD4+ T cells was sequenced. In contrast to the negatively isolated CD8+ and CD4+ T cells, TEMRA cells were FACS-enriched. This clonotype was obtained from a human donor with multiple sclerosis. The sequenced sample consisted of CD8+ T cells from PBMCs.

The CDR3 DNA is TGTGCCAGCAGCCGAGTAGCGGGGGGTAACACAGATACGCAGTATTTT. It codes for CASSRVAGGNTDTQYF. This chain uses TRBV4-2 with TRBJ2-3; 10 nucleotides line up with TRBD2. The length of the CDR3 is 16 residues. With V trimmed by 4 bases and J by 2 bases, 6 bases remained unmatched. Per germline, CDR1 LGHNA and CDR2 YNFKEQ.